The clone carrying this T cell receptor (beta chain) turned up a few times. CDR1 and CDR2 (germline): ENHRY, SYGVKD. This CDR3 has 15 amino acids. V lost 4 bases to trimming and J lost 0 bases, with 10 bases between them. These data originate in a study of T cells in Graves' hyperthyroidism and ophthalmopathy. Template material for amplifying TCR beta CDR3 regions consisted of RNA transcripts. The HTBI primer set drove a first-round RT-PCR of the TCR CDR3. TCRdb processed the multiplex PCR reads anew with MiXCR; each CDR3 protein has one entry. The table lists 310,000 or so distinct CDR3 sequences, approximately 17% of them singletons.

The clonotype was recovered from a woman aged 60-75 years with Graves' ophthalmopathy. The sample comprised blood. The rearrangement joins TRBV10-3 to TRBJ2-1; D unclear. The CDR3, as DNA: TGTGCCATCAGTGTTGGCAGGAACTCCTACAATGAGCAGTTCTTC. Protein sequence: CAISVGRNSYNEQFF.